This T cell receptor beta chain was sequenced in a study of beta chain features in type 1 diabetes. Study observations and caveats: When Type 1 diabetes patients were examined, their TCRB CDR3s proved moderately but significantly shorter in all four CD4+ subsets.

The isolated RNA, all of it, was reverse transcribed, so expressed TCRB transcripts were what got sequenced. Repertoires were generated with immunoSEQ multiplex PCR, while TCRdb's copy carries only in-frame clones and drops some. The table lists a few hundred thousand clones, roughly 14% of them singletons, with roughly 0.016% in the top ten. This clone turned up a few times. The antigen is undetermined. The material sequenced was naive CD4+ T cells from blood. This clonotype was obtained from a woman between 18 and 30 years old with type 1 diabetes.

CDR3 nucleotides: TGTGCCAGTTCGGTGCTCACAGATACGCAGTATTTT. It codes for CASSVLTDTQYF. The V call is TRBV18, the J call TRBJ2-3; D is unresolved. Trimming removed 9 bases from V and 2 bases from J, with 9 bases in between. This CDR3 contains 12 residues. Germline CDR1 KGHSH, CDR2 LQKENI.